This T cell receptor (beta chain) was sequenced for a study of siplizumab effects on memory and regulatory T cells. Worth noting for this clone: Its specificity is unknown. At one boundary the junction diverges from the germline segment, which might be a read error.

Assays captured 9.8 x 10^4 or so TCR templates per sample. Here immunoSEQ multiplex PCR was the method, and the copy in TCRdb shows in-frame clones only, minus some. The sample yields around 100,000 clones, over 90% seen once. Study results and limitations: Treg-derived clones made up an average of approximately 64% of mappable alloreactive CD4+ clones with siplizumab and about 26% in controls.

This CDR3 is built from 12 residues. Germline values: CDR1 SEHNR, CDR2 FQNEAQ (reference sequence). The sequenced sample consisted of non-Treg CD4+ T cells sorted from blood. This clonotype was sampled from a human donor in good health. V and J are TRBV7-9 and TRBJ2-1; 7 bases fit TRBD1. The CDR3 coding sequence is TGTGCCAGCAGGTTAGGGGGCGGTGAGCAGTTCTTC. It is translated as CASRLGGGEQFF.